The 25 T cell receptor beta chains reported below all come from one sample, sequenced in a study of blood T cell repertoires in COVID-19. Some clones are missing from TCRdb's copy, which holds only in-frame ones; the method was immunoSEQ multiplex PCR. The sample consists of some 99,000 clones, around 85% of them appearing once. Sequencing was performed on peripheral blood. The receptors were gathered from an elderly woman with acute or convalescent COVID-19.

The chain recombines TRBV28 with TRBJ1-2; D may be TRBD1 (5 bases). This CDR3 has 15 amino acids. V lost 3 bases and J 6 bases, leaving 17 bases between the germline ends. The germline V gene encodes CDR1 MDHEN and CDR2 SYDVKM. The CDR3 DNA follows: TGTGCCAGCAGTTTGATACGCGGGGACCCCAATGGCTACACCTTC. Translating gives CASSLIRGDPNGYTF.

The chain couples TRBV4-1 to TRBJ2-3; TRBD2 matches 11 bases. CDR1 is MGHRA, CDR2 YSYEKL, per germline. Unmatched junction bases numbered 9, after V lost 0 bases and J lost 7 bases. The CDR3 consists of 17 residues. The CDR3 spells CASSQDRLAGQGNTQYF. Here the CDR3 DNA reads TGCGCCAGCAGCCAAGATCGACTAGCGGGGCAGGGGAATACGCAGTATTTT.

The genes are TRBV5-1 and TRBJ2-2, with D perhaps matching TRBD1 (5 bases). The CDR3 is 14 amino acids. V shed 4 bases and J shed 1 base, with 8 bases lying between them. Germline assignment: CDR1 SGHRS and CDR2 YFSETQ. CDR3 bases: TGCGCCAGCAGCACCGGACAGAACACCGGGGAGCTGTTTTTT. Its translation: CASSTGQNTGELFF.

V is TRBV28 and J is TRBJ2-1; 8 bases agree with TRBD1. Per the germline V gene, CDR1 is MDHEN and CDR2 is SYDVKM. CDR3 size: 14 residues. V gave up 8 bases and J gave up 2 bases; unmatched junction bases: 5. This chain's CDR3 is CASGKTGAYNEQFF. DNA for the CDR3: TGTGCCAGCGGCAAGACAGGGGCCTACAATGAGCAGTTCTTC.

The chain employs TRBV10-3 and TRBJ2-5; 12 bases fit TRBD2. Losses at the gene ends were 0 bases for V and 3 bases for J; bases not matched to a gene: 8. CDR3 length: 18 residues. CDR1 is ENHRY and CDR2 is SYGVKD in the germline V gene. CDR3 coding DNA: TGTGCCATCAGTGAGTCAGCTAGCGGGGGGGCCGCCAAAGAGACCCAGTACTTC. It encodes CAISESASGGAAKETQYF.

This clone was detected a few times. The chain carries TRBV10-3 and TRBJ2-7, with a tentative D call TRBD1 (7 bases). This CDR3 is built from 15 residues. Per the germline V gene, CDR1 is ENHRY and CDR2 is SYGVKD. V was clipped by 2 bases and J by 0 bases, with 11 bases between them. The CDR3, as DNA: TGTGCCATCAGTGAGGCGGGACAGAGCTCCTACGAGCAGTACTTC. Amino acid sequence: CAISEAGQSSYEQYF.

The chain links TRBV6-5 to TRBJ1-6, with D unclear. Per the germline V gene, CDR1 is MNHEY and CDR2 is SVGAGI. This CDR3 has 13 residues. Trimming removed 4 bases from V and 8 bases from J, with 9 bases in between. This CDR3 reads CASSLRLDSPLHF. The CDR3 region has the DNA TGTGCCAGCAGTTTACGACTTGATTCACCCCTCCACTTT.

This clone has more than one count but fewer than ten. The rearrangement links TRBV5-1 to TRBJ1-2; D is uncertain. The CDR3 has 14 amino acids. V lost 4 bases and J 8 bases, leaving 18 bases between the germline ends. Germline-derived CDR1 and CDR2 are SGHRS and YFSETQ. CDR3 DNA: TGCGCCAGCAGCGGGGAGGCGTCGGCTCTAGGCTACACCTTC. Its translation: CASSGEASALGYTF. Complete variable domain (other parts from reference TRBV5-1 and TRBJ1-2): KAGVTQTPRYLIKTRGQQVTLSCSPISGHRSVSWYQQTPGQGLQFLFEYFSETQRNKGNFPGRFSGRQFSNSRSEMNVSTLELGDSALYLCASSGEASALGYTFGSGTRLTVV.

V usage is TRBV5-4 and J usage is TRBJ2-1; D remains ambiguous. V was cut by 1 base and J by 6 bases, with 11 bases left in between. The CDR3 is 14 amino acids. Looked up from germline, CDR1 is SGHNT and CDR2 is YYREEE (reference sequence). The CDR3 spells CASSLPGDLNEQFF. CDR3 bases: TGTGCCAGCAGCTTGCCAGGTGACCTCAATGAGCAGTTCTTC.

The chain uses TRBV19 and TRBJ1-3; the match to TRBD1 covers 7 bases. The germline CDR1 and CDR2 sequences are LNHDA and SQIVND (reference sequence). This CDR3 is 14 amino acids long. The V and J ends lost 11 bases and 0 bases, in that order; junction bases with no gene match: 7. Here the CDR3 DNA reads TGTGCCTCAAAGGGACAGAACTCTGGAAACACCATATATTTT. It translates to CASKGQNSGNTIYF.

The chain uses TRBV5-1 and TRBJ2-3; possible D gene TRBD2, 5 bases. This CDR3 is built from 15 residues. CDR1 and CDR2 from the germline V gene are SGHRS and YFSETQ. V lost 0 bases, J lost 4 bases, and 12 bases lay in between. DNA for the CDR3: TGCGCCAGCAGCTTGGCCGGGGTACTAGCAGATACGCAGTATTTT. Translation: CASSLAGVLADTQYF.

This chain uses TRBV7-2 with TRBJ1-2, with 7 bases that match TRBD1. Per germline, CDR1 SGHTA and CDR2 FQGNSA. The CDR3 covers 15 residues. Trimming took 8 bases from V and 4 from J; bases not matched to a gene: 13. CDR3: CASGITGDPVYGYTF. The CDR3 DNA reads as TGTGCCAGCGGCATAACAGGGGACCCCGTCTATGGCTACACCTTC.

CDR3 region: CASSQVNRDYGYTF. The CDR3 nucleotides read TGCGCCAGCAGCCAAGTGAACAGAGACTATGGCTACACCTTC. The chain couples TRBV4-3 to TRBJ1-2, with unresolved D. This CDR3 region has 14 residues. V lost 1 base and J lost 3, with 9 bases in between. The V gene's germline CDR1 is LGHNA and CDR2 YSLEER.

The gene calls are TRBV7-2 and TRBJ1-6; 7 bases line up with TRBD1. CDR3 length: 15 residues. V trimming: 5 bases; J trimming: 8 bases; junction bases outside the gene matches: 9. CDR1 SGHTA and CDR2 FQGNSA come from the germline V gene. The CDR3 sequence is CASSVRGQKDSPLHF. The CDR3 nucleotides read TGTGCCAGCAGCGTAAGGGGGCAGAAGGATTCACCCCTCCACTTT.

The chain joins TRBV4-1 to TRBJ2-7, with 8 bases lining up with TRBD1. Trimming at V came to 1 base and at J to 2 bases, leaving 16 bases not matched to a gene. In germline, CDR1 is MGHRA, CDR2 YSYEKL. The length of the CDR3 is 19 residues. This CDR3 reads CASSQGVGQAIGQTYEQYF. CDR3 DNA sequence: TGCGCCAGCAGCCAAGGGGTGGGACAGGCGATCGGCCAAACCTACGAGCAGTACTTC.

This chain joins TRBV7-2 and TRBJ1-2; 7 nucleotides align to TRBD1. Germline V CDR1 and CDR2: SGHTA, FQGNSA. V lost 5 bases to trimming and J lost 2 bases; unmatched junction nucleotides: 2. The CDR3 spans 13 residues. CDR3 sequence (DNA): TGTGCCAGCAGCCGGGACAGAAACTATGGCTACACCTTC. Its translation is CASSRDRNYGYTF.

The chain employs TRBV7-9 and TRBJ1-2; 8 bases align to TRBD1. Trimming at V came to 4 bases and at J to 6 bases, leaving 10 bases not matched to a gene. CDR3 length equals 15 residues. Germline values: CDR1 SEHNR, CDR2 FQNEAQ (reference sequence). In DNA form, the CDR3 reads TGTGCCAGCAGCTCATCGGACAGGGATAAAGATGGCTACACCTTC. Protein sequence: CASSSSDRDKDGYTF.

J is TRBJ1-2 and V is TRBV7-2; D is unresolved. This CDR3 is built from 14 residues. V was shortened by 2 bases and J by 6 bases, with 13 bases between the two germline ends. Looked up from germline, CDR1 is SGHTA and CDR2 is FQGNSA. CDR3 loop: CASSLNVSPNGYTF. The CDR3 DNA reads as TGTGCCAGCAGCTTAAACGTCTCCCCTAATGGCTACACCTTC.

The J gene is TRBJ1-6, the V gene TRBV5-8; 7 positions agree with TRBD1. This CDR3 contains 15 residues. Unmatched junction bases numbered 3, after V lost 4 bases and J lost 2 bases. Germline loops: CDR1 SGHTS, CDR2 YDEGEE. For the CDR3, the DNA is TGTGCCAGCAGCACCACAGGGGCCTATAATTCACCCCTCCACTTT. Residues: CASSTTGAYNSPLHF.

This clone was recorded once. This chain joins TRBV6-8 and TRBJ2-7; 7 bases are shared with TRBD1. Losses at the gene ends were 5 bases for V and 3 bases for J; bases not matched to a gene: 13. The germline V gene encodes CDR1 MNHGY and CDR2 SAAAGT. The CDR3 is 16 residues long. CDR3 amino acids: CASSRPPPGQLYEQYV. As DNA, the CDR3 is TGTGCCAGCAGTCGCCCACCTCCGGGACAGCTCTACGAGCAGTACGTC.

This rearrangement joins TRBV6-6 to TRBJ2-5; tentatively, D is TRBD2 (6 bases). The length of the CDR3 is 13 residues. Germline V gene lookup returns CDR1 MNHNY and CDR2 SVGAGI (reference sequence). V was shortened by 10 bases and J by 4 bases, with 16 bases between the two germline ends. The CDR3 sequence: CATAGVAAETQYF. The CDR3, as DNA: TGTGCCACTGCTGGGGTAGCGGCAGAGACCCAGTACTTC.

This sequence joins TRBV5-5 and TRBJ2-7; D unresolved. There are 11 residues in the CDR3. Germline CDR1 is SGHKS and CDR2 is YYEKEE (reference sequence). The V gene lost 10 bases and the J gene lost 3 bases, with 11 bases spanning the gap. This chain's CDR3 is CAGGNLYEQYF. The CDR3 DNA sequence: TGTGCCGGCGGAAATCTCTACGAGCAGTACTTC. Full variable domain (remainder filled in from reference TRBV5-5 and TRBJ2-7): DAGVTQSPTHLIKTRGQQVTLRCSPISGHKSVSWYQQVLGQGPQFIFQYYEKEERGRGNFPDRFSARQFPNYSSELNVNALLLGDSALYLCAGGNLYEQYFGPGTRLTVT.

This sequence joins TRBV5-4 and TRBJ2-5; 10 nucleotides match TRBD1. CDR3 length equals 15 residues. J was trimmed by 5 bases and V by 2 bases; bases with no gene match: 6. Germline V gene lookup returns CDR1 SGHNT and CDR2 YYREEE (reference sequence). DNA for the CDR3: TGTGCCAGCAGCTTTCCGGACAGGGGGAGGGAGACCCAGTACTTC. This encodes CASSFPDRGRETQYF.

This rearrangement joins TRBV28 to TRBJ1-5; D gene unclear. V lost 6 bases and J lost 5, with 11 bases in between. The germline V gene encodes CDR1 MDHEN and CDR2 SYDVKM. This CDR3 contains 13 residues. The CDR3 region is CASRTDLHQPQHF. CDR3 DNA sequence: TGTGCCAGCAGAACAGATCTGCATCAGCCCCAGCATTTT.

The rearrangement links TRBV6-2 or TRBV6-3 to TRBJ1-1; D remains unclear. Between the trimmed V and J ends, which lost 0 bases and 3 bases, there was a span of 8 bases. The CDR3 sequence is 14 residues long. Germline assignment: CDR1 MNHEY and CDR2 SVGEGT. CDR3 amino acids: CASSYSSVDTEAFF. CDR3 in DNA: TGTGCCAGCAGTTACTCGTCGGTAGACACTGAAGCTTTCTTT.